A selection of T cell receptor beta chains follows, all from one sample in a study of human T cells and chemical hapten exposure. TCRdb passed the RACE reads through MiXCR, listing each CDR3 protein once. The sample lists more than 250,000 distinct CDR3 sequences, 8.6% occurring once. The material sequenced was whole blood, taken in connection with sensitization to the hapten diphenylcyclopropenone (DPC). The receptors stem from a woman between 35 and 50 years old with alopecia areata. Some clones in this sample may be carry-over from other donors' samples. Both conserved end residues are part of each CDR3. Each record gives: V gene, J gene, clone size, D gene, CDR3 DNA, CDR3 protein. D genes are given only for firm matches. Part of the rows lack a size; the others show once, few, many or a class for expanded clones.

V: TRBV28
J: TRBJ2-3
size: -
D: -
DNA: TGTGCCAGCAGTTCCCCCTCCGGGACCTTCTCGACAGATACGCAGTATTTT
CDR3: CASSSPSGTFSTDTQYF

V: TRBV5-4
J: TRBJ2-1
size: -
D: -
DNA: TGTGCCAGCAGCTTGTGGACTACCAACAATGAGCAGTTCTTC
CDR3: CASSLWTTNNEQFF

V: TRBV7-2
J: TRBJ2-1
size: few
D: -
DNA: TGTGCCAGCAGCTTAAAGGCAGGGAATAATGAGCAGTTCTTC
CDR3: CASSLKAGNNEQFF

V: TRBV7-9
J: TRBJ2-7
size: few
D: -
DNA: TGTGCCAGCAGCTTAGATCCCTCATGGGAGCAGTACTTC
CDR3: CASSLDPSWEQYF

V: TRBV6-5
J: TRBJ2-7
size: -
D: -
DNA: TGTGCCAGCGGACCAGGTAGTAACGAGCAGTACTTC
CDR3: CASGPGSNEQYF

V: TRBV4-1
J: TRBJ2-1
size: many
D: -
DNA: TGCGCCAGCAGCCGGATTGGGGGACGAGGAAGTCGGAATGAGCAGTTCTTC
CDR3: CASSRIGGRGSRNEQFF

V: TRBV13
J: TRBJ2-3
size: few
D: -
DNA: TGTGCCAGCAGCTTTCCCGGCGGATCTAGCACAGATACGCAGTATTTT
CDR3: CASSFPGGSSTDTQYF

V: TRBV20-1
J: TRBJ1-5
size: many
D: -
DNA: TGCAGTGCCCGGCCAGGGACCTTCTATCAGCCCCAGCATTTT
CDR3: CSARPGTFYQPQHF

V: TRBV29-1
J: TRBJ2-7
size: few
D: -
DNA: TGCAGCGTTGATACCGCAGGGGACGAGCAGTACTTC
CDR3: CSVDTAGDEQYF

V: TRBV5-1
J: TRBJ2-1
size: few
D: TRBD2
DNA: TGCGCCAGCACCCTCCGACTAGCAACGGATGAGCAGTTCTTC
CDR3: CASTLRLATDEQFF

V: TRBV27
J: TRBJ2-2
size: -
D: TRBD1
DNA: TGTGCCAGCAGATTAATTGGGACAGGGGAATCCGGGGAGCTGTTTTTT
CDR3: CASRLIGTGESGELFF

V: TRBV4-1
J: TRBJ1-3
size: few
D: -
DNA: TGCGCCAGCAGCCAACCTGGTGGGAAAGGAAACACCATATATTTT
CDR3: CASSQPGGKGNTIYF

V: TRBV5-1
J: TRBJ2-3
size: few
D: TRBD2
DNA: TGCGCCAGCAGCTTGATTAGCGGGAGCGCAGATACGCAGTATTTT
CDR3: CASSLISGSADTQYF

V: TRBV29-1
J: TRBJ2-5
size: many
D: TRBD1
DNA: TGCAGCGTTGAACGGACAGGGGGATTAGAGACCCAGTACTTC
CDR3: CSVERTGGLETQYF

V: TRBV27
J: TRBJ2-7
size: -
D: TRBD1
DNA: TGTGCCAGCAGTTTAGGGACAGGGGGCGCAGAGCAGTACTTC
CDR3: CASSLGTGGAEQYF

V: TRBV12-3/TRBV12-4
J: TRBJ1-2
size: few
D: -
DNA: TGTGCCAGCAGTCCCGAATACGGGGGGCACCCGAACTATGGCTACACCTTC
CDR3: CASSPEYGGHPNYGYTF

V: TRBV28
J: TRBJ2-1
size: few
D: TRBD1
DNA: TGTGCCAGCAGATGGGACAGTTCCTACAATGAGCAGTTCTTC
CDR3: CASRWDSSYNEQFF

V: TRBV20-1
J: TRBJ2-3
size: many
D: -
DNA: TGCAGTGCCCGCGTCGAGCGAGGGACGCAGTATTTT
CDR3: CSARVERGTQYF

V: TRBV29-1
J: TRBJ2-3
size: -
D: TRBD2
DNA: TGCAGCGTTTGGACTAGCGGCACAGATACGCAGTATTTT
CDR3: CSVWTSGTDTQYF

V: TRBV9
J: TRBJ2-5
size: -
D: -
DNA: TGTGCCAGCATTAACCCCCCGGATTTCCAAGAGACCCAGTACTTC
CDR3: CASINPPDFQETQYF

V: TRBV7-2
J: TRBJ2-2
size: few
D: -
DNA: TGTGCCAGCAGCTCGGACAGACCTAGGGACGGGGAGCTGTTTTTT
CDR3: CASSSDRPRDGELFF

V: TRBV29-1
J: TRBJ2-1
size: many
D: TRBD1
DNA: TGCAGCGTTGAAGCAAGGCGGGACAGGGTGTTCCAATTCTCCTACAATGAGCAGTTCTTC
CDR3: CSVEARRDRVFQFSYNEQFF

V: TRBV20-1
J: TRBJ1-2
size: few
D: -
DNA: TGCAGTGCTGCCGCCCCGGGATCTGGCTACACCTTC
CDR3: CSAAAPGSGYTF

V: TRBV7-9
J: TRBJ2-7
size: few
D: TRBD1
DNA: TGTGCCAGCAGCTTTACAGGGGGCTCCGAGCAGTACTTC
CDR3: CASSFTGGSEQYF

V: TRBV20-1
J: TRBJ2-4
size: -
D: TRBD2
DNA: TGCAGTGCTAGAGTAGTTAGCGGGGCCAAAAACATTCAGTACTTC
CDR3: CSARVVSGAKNIQYF

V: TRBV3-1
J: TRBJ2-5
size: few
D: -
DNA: TGTGCCAGCACCAAGACGAGAAAAGAGACCCAGTACTTC
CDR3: CASTKTRKETQYF